Listed below are T cell receptor beta chains from one sample, sequenced in a study of blood T cell repertoires in COVID-19. Clones were sequenced by immunoSEQ multiplex PCR, and TCRdb holds only the in-frame ones, with some missing. The sample has approximately 260,000 clones, under 85% seen once. Source material: peripheral blood. The receptor set was obtained from a woman in her 40s with active or convalescent COVID-19. CDR3s include the opening cysteine and the closing phenylalanine or tryptophan. The D gene is left open where the match is weak. Some rows have no size entry. The others give once, few or many, or a class for an expanded clone.

J gene,D gene,clone size,V gene,CDR3 protein,CDR3 DNA
TRBJ1-2,TRBD1,few,TRBV5-5,CASSLGQGPNYGYTF,TGTGCCAGCAGCTTGGGACAGGGACCTAACTATGGCTACACCTTC
TRBJ1-5,TRBD1,.,TRBV7-9,CASSFGTGENQPQHF,TGTGCCAGCAGCTTTGGGACAGGGGAGAATCAGCCCCAGCATTTT
TRBJ2-3,TRBD2,.,TRBV7-3,CASSGQAGPSTDTQYF,TGTGCCAGCAGCGGGCAAGCGGGGCCTAGCACAGATACGCAGTATTTT
TRBJ1-2,.,.,TRBV30,CACRGLLLGVGYTF,TGTGCCTGTAGGGGACTTCTCCTGGGTGTGGGCTACACCTTC
TRBJ2-3,.,.,TRBV9,CASSGQVSTDTQYF,TGTGCCAGCAGCGGACAGGTGAGCACAGATACGCAGTATTTT
TRBJ2-7,TRBD1,.,TRBV2,CASTRTGGLYEQYF,TGTGCCAGCACCAGGACAGGGGGCCTCTACGAGCAGTACTTC
TRBJ1-2,TRBD1,.,TRBV7-9,CASSPGAGGYYGYTF,TGTGCCAGCAGCCCGGGGGCAGGGGGATACTATGGCTACACCTTC
TRBJ2-3,.,.,TRBV1,CTSSQPGLAGGCGTDTQYF,TGCACCAGCAGCCAACCGGGACTAGCGGGGGGGTGTGGCACAGATACGCAGTATTTT
TRBJ1-5,TRBD1,.,TRBV2,CATQQGWDQPQHF,TGTGCCACTCAACAGGGGTGGGATCAGCCCCAGCATTTT
TRBJ1-3,.,.,TRBV27,CASSLQGYSSGNTIYF,TGTGCCAGCAGTTTGCAGGGCTACAGCTCTGGAAACACCATATATTTT